One sample yielded the 28 T cell receptor beta chains listed below, sequenced in a study of metastatic and nonmetastatic thyroid tumors. TCRdb re-called clones from the PCR reads using MiXCR. The data hold approximately 35,000 clones, with around 16% observed a single time. Patients had received no treatment of any kind before thyroid surgery. Sample: blood. These receptors came from a male donor with papillary thyroid cancer or a benign thyroid nodule (not recorded which). Some clones in this sample may be carry-over from other donors' samples.

This clone was seen many times. V and J are TRBV28 and TRBJ1-3; TRBD1 matches at 7 bases. CDR3 length equals 15 residues. Trimming cost V 6 bases and J 4 bases; bases outside gene matches: 9. Germline V CDR1 and CDR2: MDHEN, SYDVKM. CDR3 residues: CASSEGALAGNTIYF. In DNA form, the CDR3 reads TGTGCCAGCAGCGAGGGGGCTTTAGCGGGAAACACCATATATTTT. Full variable domain (missing parts from reference TRBV28 and TRBJ1-3): DVKVTQSSRYLVKRTGEKVFLECVQDMDHENMFWYRQDPGLGLRLIYFSYDVKMKEKGDIPEGYSVSREKKERFSLILESASTNQTSMYLCASSEGALAGNTIYFGEGSWLTVV.

This clone has a count of ten or more. V gene TRBV24-1 combines with J gene TRBJ2-5, with D hard to call. V lost 2 bases, J lost 5 bases, and 2 bases lay in between. The CDR3 has 11 residues. Germline CDR1 KGHDR, CDR2 SFDVKD. Here the CDR3 DNA reads TGTGCCACCAGTGATTATGAGACCCAGTACTTC. Its protein product is CATSDYETQYF.

In this sample, this clone turned up many times. This chain uses TRBV2 with TRBJ2-7; TRBD2 might be the D (5 bases). This CDR3 is 13 amino acids long. Germline values: CDR1 SNHLY, CDR2 FYNNEI. V lost 3 bases, J lost 2 bases, and 8 bases lay in between. This chain's CDR3 is CASSELAPYEQYF. CDR3 bases: TGTGCCAGCAGTGAGCTAGCCCCCTACGAGCAGTACTTC.

The sample holds many counts of this clone. The V call is TRBV3-1, the J call TRBJ2-1; D uncertain. The CDR3 runs 13 residues. V dropped 1 base and J dropped 7 bases, with 8 bases sitting between them. Looked up from germline, CDR1 is LGHDT and CDR2 is YNNKEL (reference sequence). The CDR3 here is CASSQGPANEQFF. Written as DNA, the CDR3 is TGTGCCAGCAGCCAAGGTCCCGCAAATGAGCAGTTCTTC.

This sequence joins TRBV27 and TRBJ1-6; D may be TRBD1 (5 bases). The ends were cut back, 3 bases at V and 7 bases at J, with 7 bases in the middle. This CDR3 comprises 13 residues. Germline CDR1 is MNHEY and CDR2 is SMNVEV (reference sequence). The CDR3 is CASSFRQNSPLHF. CDR3 DNA sequence: TGTGCCAGCAGTTTCAGACAGAATTCACCCCTCCACTTT.

In its sample, this clone was seen many times. The V call is TRBV7-9, the J call TRBJ2-1, with D unresolved. Germline V gene lookup returns CDR1 SEHNR and CDR2 FQNEAQ (reference sequence). The CDR3 sequence is 11 residues long. V shed 4 bases and J shed 8 bases, with 6 bases lying between them. The CDR3 DNA reads as TGTGCCAGCAGCTGGGGTGATGAGCAGTTCTTC. Translating gives CASSWGDEQFF.

This clone was counted many times. This rearrangement joins TRBV27 to TRBJ1-6, with unresolved D. CDR1 is MNHEY, CDR2 SMNVEV, per germline (reference sequence). V shed 6 bases and J shed 9 bases, with 18 bases lying between them. The CDR3 is 15 residues long. This chain's CDR3 is CASRLTTESGSPLHF. As DNA, the CDR3 is TGTGCCAGCAGACTCACCACAGAATCGGGTTCACCCCTCCACTTT.

This clone showed up many times. The V and J genes are TRBV28 and TRBJ1-2, with a possible D match to TRBD1 (6 bases). CDR1 and CDR2 (germline): MDHEN, SYDVKM. This CDR3 region has 13 residues. V lost 5 bases and J lost 8, with 15 bases in between. The CDR3 DNA sequence: TGTGCCAGCAGTCGGGACACCCTTAGCGGCTACACCTTC. It translates to CASSRDTLSGYTF.

This clone was detected many times. V gene TRBV6-1 combines with J gene TRBJ2-7; 7 bases agree with TRBD1. CDR3 size: 12 residues. The germline CDR1 and CDR2 sequences are MNHNS and SASEGT. The V and J ends lost 10 bases and 3 bases, in that order; junction bases with no gene match: 6. The CDR3 loop reads CATYSGGYEQYF. The CDR3 coding sequence is TGTGCCACCTACTCAGGGGGCTACGAGCAGTACTTC.

This clone was seen at least ten times. It may be a read error: a sequence one base away is much more abundant. The rearrangement links TRBV20-1 to TRBJ2-7; a weak D match, TRBD2 (5 bases). Trimming cost V 5 bases and J 3 bases, with 14 bases left between them. The CDR3 runs 13 residues. Germline V gene lookup returns CDR1 DFQATT and CDR2 SNEGSKA (reference sequence). The CDR3 reads CSAPPRTGYEQYF. The CDR3 region has the DNA TGCAGTGCTCCGCCTCGGACTGGCTACGAGCAGTACTTC.

By frequency in the sample, this clone is medium-sized. V usage is TRBV6-1 and J usage is TRBJ1-6; 7 nucleotides agree with TRBD1. The CDR3 is made up of 13 amino acids. With 7 bases clipped from V and 6 bases from J, the junction kept 3 bases outside the gene matches. Germline lookup yields CDR1 MNHNS and CDR2 SASEGT. The CDR3 loop reads CASKRGLNSPLHF. The CDR3 nucleotides read TGTGCCAGCAAAAGGGGGCTTAATTCACCCCTCCACTTT.

This clone appeared many times. The J gene is TRBJ2-4, the V gene TRBV28; TRBD2 aligns across 7 bases. CDR1 is MDHEN and CDR2 is SYDVKM in the germline V gene. CDR3 length: 16 amino acids. J gave up 0 bases and V 5 bases, and 7 bases lay outside the gene matches. The CDR3 spells CASSGAGTLAKNIQYF. CDR3 coding DNA: TGTGCCAGCAGTGGAGCGGGAACACTAGCCAAAAACATTCAGTACTTC. The full variable domain, completed using reference TRBV28 and TRBJ2-4, is DVKVTQSSRYLVKRTGEKVFLECVQDMDHENMFWYRQDPGLGLRLIYFSYDVKMKEKGDIPEGYSVSREKKERFSLILESASTNQTSMYLCASSGAGTLAKNIQYFGAGTRLSVL.

This clone was detected many times. The chain combines TRBV6-1 with TRBJ1-3, with 7 bases fitting TRBD1. Germline loops: CDR1 MNHNS, CDR2 SASEGT. This CDR3 is built from 15 residues. The junction had 7 bases not matched to a gene; V was cut back by 8 bases and J by 0 bases. CDR3 sequence (DNA): TGTGCCAGCGCGAGGGACAGCGACTCTGGAAACACCATATATTTT. Its protein is CASARDSDSGNTIYF.

This clone was observed at least ten times. V and J are TRBV2 and TRBJ1-5, with D perhaps TRBD1 (6 bases). The CDR3 length is 15 residues. In germline, CDR1 is SNHLY, CDR2 FYNNEI. V was shortened by 11 bases and J by 0 bases, with 17 bases between the two germline ends. Written as DNA, the CDR3 is TGTGCCTGCAAAACAGGGTCTGGTAGCAATCAGCCCCAGCATTTT. It is translated as CACKTGSGSNQPQHF.

This clone was picked up many times. The chain has TRBV5-1 and TRBJ2-7, with D perhaps TRBD2 (5 bases). With 4 bases removed from V and 0 bases from J, the gap between germline ends came to 14 bases. CDR1 and CDR2 (germline): SGHRS, YFSETQ. The CDR3 runs to 15 residues. Written as DNA, the CDR3 is TGCGCCAGCAGCACGTTTTTGGGGAGCTCCTACGAGCAGTACTTC. Translating gives CASSTFLGSSYEQYF.

This clone came up a few times. J is TRBJ2-7 and V is TRBV10-3; TRBD1 matches 9 bases. J lost 4 bases, V lost 0 bases, and 4 bases had no gene match. The CDR3 sequence is 15 residues long. CDR1 is ENHRY, CDR2 SYGVKD, per germline. The CDR3 region has the DNA TGTGCCATCAGTGAGTCCGGACAGGGGTCTTACGAGCAGTACTTC. Its translation is CAISESGQGSYEQYF.

V gene TRBV4-2 combines with J gene TRBJ1-2; D is unclear. The CDR3 is 14 residues long. Germline V gene lookup returns CDR1 LGHNA and CDR2 YNFKEQ. The V and J ends lost 0 bases and 5 bases respectively, with 10 bases between them. The CDR3 bases are TGTGCCAGCAGCCAAGAATTTCGCCCTTATGGCTACACCTTC. Encoded protein: CASSQEFRPYGYTF.

Of note for this clone: A much larger clone differs by one base, so this may be a read error. The conserved final phenylalanine or tryptophan is absent from the CDR3, which likely points to a read error. The chain uses TRBV28 and TRBJ1-5, with TRBD1 identical over 7 bases. The junction had 15 bases not matched to a gene; V was cut back by 6 bases and J by 7 bases. This CDR3 has 16 amino acids. Germline CDR1 reads MDHEN; CDR2 reads SYDVKM. CDR3 nucleotides: TGTGCCAGCAGGCGTGTCGCAGACAGGGTCTTCCAGCCCCAGCATATT. It encodes CASRRVADRVFQPQHI.

This clone was counted once. The junction departs from germline at one end; a sequencing error may be responsible. CDR3 DNA sequence: TGTGCCAGTAGTACGGACGTCACACATACGCAGTATTTT. Amino acids: CASSTDVTHTQYF. This chain connects TRBV19 to TRBJ2-3; D unclear. Per germline, CDR1 LNHDA and CDR2 SQIVND (reference sequence). CDR3 length equals 13 residues.

The chain couples TRBV4-2 to TRBJ2-3; D unclear. The CDR3 extends over 14 amino acids. CDR1 is LGHNA, CDR2 YNFKEQ, per germline. Deletions cut 0 bases from V and 6 bases from J, with 10 bases between. The CDR3 protein is CASSQEVSADTQYF. The CDR3 bases are TGTGCCAGCAGCCAAGAGGTGTCAGCCGATACGCAGTATTTT.

The genes are TRBV4-2 and TRBJ1-2; the D is unclear. V was clipped by 0 bases and J by 11 bases, with 7 bases between them. The CDR3 sequence is 11 residues long. Germline V gene lookup returns CDR1 LGHNA and CDR2 YNFKEQ. The CDR3 reads CASSQDEDYTF. In DNA form, the CDR3 reads TGTGCCAGCAGCCAAGATGAGGATTACACCTTC.

This clone was recorded many times. The gene calls are TRBV11-1 and TRBJ1-2; the D is unclear. Trimming removed 8 bases from V and 0 bases from J, with 22 bases in between. The CDR3 consists of 17 residues. Germline assignment: CDR1 SGHAT and CDR2 FQDESV (reference sequence). The CDR3: CASALRNSHGSNYGYTF. For the CDR3, the DNA is TGTGCCAGCGCCCTGAGAAACAGCCACGGCTCTAACTATGGCTACACCTTC.

The J gene is TRBJ2-7, the V gene TRBV6-2 or TRBV6-3, with TRBD1 matching 10 bases. The CDR3 has 15 amino acids. Per germline, CDR1 MNHEY and CDR2 SVGEGT. The J segment lost 3 bases and the V segment lost 4 bases, leaving 6 bases of the junction unmatched. The CDR3 region is CASSSWTGGDYEQYF. CDR3 nucleotides: TGTGCCAGCAGTTCATGGACAGGGGGTGACTACGAGCAGTACTTC.

The chain has TRBV7-9 and TRBJ2-5, with 12 bases lining up with TRBD2. The CDR3 loop spans 15 amino acids. V trimming: 5 bases; J trimming: 4 bases; junction bases outside the gene matches: 5. Looked up from germline, CDR1 is SEHNR and CDR2 is FQNEAQ (reference sequence). CDR3 nucleotides: TGTGCCAGCAGCCCATCGGGACTAGCGGGAGAGACCCAGTACTTC. Residues: CASSPSGLAGETQYF.

This clone showed up many times. This sequence joins TRBV19 and TRBJ1-6; TRBD1 aligns across 10 bases. Looked up from germline, CDR1 is LNHDA and CDR2 is SQIVND (reference sequence). V lost 4 bases, J lost 10 bases, and 10 bases stayed unmatched. The CDR3 consists of 16 residues. For the CDR3, the DNA is TGTGCCAGTAGTAGGAGGGGACAGGGGAAAGCGTCACCCCTCCACTTT. Encoded protein: CASSRRGQGKASPLHF.

The V call is TRBV7-2, the J call TRBJ2-3; 11 bases are shared with TRBD2. Trimming took 6 bases from V and 7 from J; bases not matched to a gene: 6. The CDR3 spans 14 residues. Germline V gene lookup returns CDR1 SGHTA and CDR2 FQGNSA. This chain's CDR3 is CASRQGLAVYTQYF. CDR3 nucleotides: TGTGCCAGCAGACAGGGACTAGCGGTATATACGCAGTATTTT.

Concerning this clone itself: A read error may account for a junction end that differs from germline. The J gene is TRBJ1-2, the V gene TRBV5-1; 7 bases are shared with TRBD1. The CDR3 consists of 15 residues. The germline V gene has CDR1 SGHRS and CDR2 YFSETQ. The CDR3 protein is CASSSPGQRIGGYNF. The CDR3 DNA is TGCGCCAGCAGCTCCCCGGGACAGAGGATTGGTGGCTACAACTTC.

This clone was counted many times. V usage is TRBV9 and J usage is TRBJ2-7; D possibly matches TRBD1 or TRBD2 (5 bases each). V was shortened by 3 bases and J by 0 bases, with 13 bases between the two germline ends. The germline CDR1 and CDR2 sequences are SGDLS and YYNGEE. The CDR3 is made up of 15 amino acids. CDR3 sequence (DNA): TGTGCCAGCAGCGCCCGGGACGGACACTCCTACGAGCAGTACTTC. It codes for CASSARDGHSYEQYF.